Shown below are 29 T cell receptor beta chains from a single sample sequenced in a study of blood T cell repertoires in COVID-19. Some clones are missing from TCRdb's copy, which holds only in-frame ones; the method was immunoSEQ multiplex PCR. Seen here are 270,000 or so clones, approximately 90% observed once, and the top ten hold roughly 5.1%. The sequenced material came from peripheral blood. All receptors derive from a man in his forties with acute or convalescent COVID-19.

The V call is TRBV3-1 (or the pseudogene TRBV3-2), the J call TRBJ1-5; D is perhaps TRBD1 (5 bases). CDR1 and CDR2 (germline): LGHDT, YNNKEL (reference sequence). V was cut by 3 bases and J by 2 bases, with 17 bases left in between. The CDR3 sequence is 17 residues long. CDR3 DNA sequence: TGTGCCAGCAGCCAGGTATATTTAGGGGATGGCAATCAGCCCCAGCATTTT. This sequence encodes CASSQVYLGDGNQPQHF.

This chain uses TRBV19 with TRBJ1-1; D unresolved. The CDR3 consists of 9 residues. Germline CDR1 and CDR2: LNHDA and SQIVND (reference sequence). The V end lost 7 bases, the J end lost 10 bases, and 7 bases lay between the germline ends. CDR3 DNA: TGTGCCAGTACCCCCGGAGCTTTCTTT. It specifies CASTPGAFF.

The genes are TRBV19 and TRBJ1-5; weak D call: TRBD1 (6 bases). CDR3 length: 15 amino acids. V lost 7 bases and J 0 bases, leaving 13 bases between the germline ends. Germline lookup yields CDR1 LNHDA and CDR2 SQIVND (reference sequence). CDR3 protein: CASTRTVLSNQPQHF. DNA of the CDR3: TGTGCCAGTACCAGGACAGTCCTTAGCAATCAGCCCCAGCATTTT. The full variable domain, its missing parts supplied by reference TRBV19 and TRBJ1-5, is DGGITQSPKYLFRKEGQNVTLSCEQNLNHDAMYWYRQDPGQGLRLIYYSQIVNDFQKGDIAEGYSVSREKKESFPLTVTSAQKNPTAFYLCASTRTVLSNQPQHFGDGTRLSIL.

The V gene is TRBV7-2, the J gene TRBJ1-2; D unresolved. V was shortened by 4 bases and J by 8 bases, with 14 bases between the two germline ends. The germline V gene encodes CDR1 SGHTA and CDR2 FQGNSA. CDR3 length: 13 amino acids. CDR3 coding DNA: TGTGCCAGCAGCTCCTCGAGGTCCGGGGGCTACACCTTC. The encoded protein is CASSSSRSGGYTF.

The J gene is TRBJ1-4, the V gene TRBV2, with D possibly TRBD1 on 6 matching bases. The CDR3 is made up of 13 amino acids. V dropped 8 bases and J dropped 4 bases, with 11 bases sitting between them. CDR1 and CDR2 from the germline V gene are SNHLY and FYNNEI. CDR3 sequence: CASGGQFNEKLFF. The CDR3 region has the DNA TGTGCCAGCGGAGGACAGTTTAATGAAAAACTGTTTTTT.

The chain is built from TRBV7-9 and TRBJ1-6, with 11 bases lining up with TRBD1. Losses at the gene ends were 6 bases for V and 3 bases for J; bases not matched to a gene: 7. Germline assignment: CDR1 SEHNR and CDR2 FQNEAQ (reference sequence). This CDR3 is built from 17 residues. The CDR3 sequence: CASRFGQGANYNSPLHF. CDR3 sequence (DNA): TGTGCCAGCAGATTTGGACAGGGGGCGAACTATAATTCACCCCTCCACTTT.

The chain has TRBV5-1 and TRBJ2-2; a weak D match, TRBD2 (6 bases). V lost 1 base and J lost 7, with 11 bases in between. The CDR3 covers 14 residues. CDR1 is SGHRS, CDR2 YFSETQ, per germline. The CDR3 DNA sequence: TGCGCCAGCAGCTTGCGGGGGTCTGACGGGGAGCTGTTTTTT. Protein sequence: CASSLRGSDGELFF.

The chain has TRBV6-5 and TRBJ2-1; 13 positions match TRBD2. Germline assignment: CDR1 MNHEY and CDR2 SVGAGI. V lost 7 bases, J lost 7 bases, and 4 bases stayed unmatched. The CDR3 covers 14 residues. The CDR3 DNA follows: TGTGCCAGCATCGGACTAGCGGGGGCTAATGAGCAGTTCTTC. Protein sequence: CASIGLAGANEQFF.

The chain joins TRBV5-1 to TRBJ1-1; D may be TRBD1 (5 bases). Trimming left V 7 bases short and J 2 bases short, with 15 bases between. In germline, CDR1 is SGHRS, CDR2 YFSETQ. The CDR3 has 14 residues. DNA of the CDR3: TGCGCCAGCCGCCAGGGAGCGGGAAACACTGAAGCTTTCTTT. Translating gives CASRQGAGNTEAFF.

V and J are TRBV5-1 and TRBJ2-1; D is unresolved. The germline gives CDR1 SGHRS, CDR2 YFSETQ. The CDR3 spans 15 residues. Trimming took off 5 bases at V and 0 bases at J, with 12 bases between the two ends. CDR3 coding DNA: TGCGCCAGCAGGCCGACATCGAGCTCCTACAATGAGCAGTTCTTC. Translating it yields CASRPTSSSYNEQFF.

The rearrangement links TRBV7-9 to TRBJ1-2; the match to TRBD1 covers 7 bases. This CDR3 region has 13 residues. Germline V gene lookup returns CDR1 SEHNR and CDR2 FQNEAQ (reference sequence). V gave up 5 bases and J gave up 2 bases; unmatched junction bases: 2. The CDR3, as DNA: TGTGCCAGCAGCGTGACAGGGAACTATGGCTACACCTTC. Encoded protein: CASSVTGNYGYTF.

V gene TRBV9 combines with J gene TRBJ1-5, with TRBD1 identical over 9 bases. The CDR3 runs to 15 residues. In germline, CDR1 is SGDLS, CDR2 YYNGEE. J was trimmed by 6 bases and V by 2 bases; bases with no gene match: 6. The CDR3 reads CASSVGTGFGQPQHF. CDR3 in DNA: TGTGCCAGCAGCGTTGGGACAGGGTTTGGTCAGCCCCAGCATTTT. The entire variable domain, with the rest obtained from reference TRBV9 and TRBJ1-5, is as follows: DSGVTQTPKHLITATGQRVTLRCSPRSGDLSVYWYQQSLDQGLQFLIQYYNGEERAKGNILERFSAQQFPDLHSELNLSSLELGDSALYFCASSVGTGFGQPQHFGDGTRLSIL.

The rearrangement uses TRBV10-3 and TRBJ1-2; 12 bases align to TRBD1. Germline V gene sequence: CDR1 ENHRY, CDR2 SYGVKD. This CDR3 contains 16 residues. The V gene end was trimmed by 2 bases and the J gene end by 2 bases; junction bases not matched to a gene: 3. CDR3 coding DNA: TGTGCCATCAGTGAGCGGGACAGGGGGCGCAACTATGGCTACACCTTC. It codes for CAISERDRGRNYGYTF.

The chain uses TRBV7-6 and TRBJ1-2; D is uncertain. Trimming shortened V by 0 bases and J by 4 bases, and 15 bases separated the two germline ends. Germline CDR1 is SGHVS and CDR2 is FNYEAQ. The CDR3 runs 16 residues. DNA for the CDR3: TGTGCCAGCAGCTTAGCGCGGAACGGCGGGATCTATGGCTACACCTTC. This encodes CASSLARNGGIYGYTF.

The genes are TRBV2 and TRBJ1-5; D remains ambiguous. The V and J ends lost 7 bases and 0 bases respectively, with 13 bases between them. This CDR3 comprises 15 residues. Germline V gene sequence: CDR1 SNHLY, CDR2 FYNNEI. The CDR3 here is CASTPGRNSNQPQHF. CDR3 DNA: TGTGCCAGCACCCCCGGGAGAAATAGCAATCAGCCCCAGCATTTT.

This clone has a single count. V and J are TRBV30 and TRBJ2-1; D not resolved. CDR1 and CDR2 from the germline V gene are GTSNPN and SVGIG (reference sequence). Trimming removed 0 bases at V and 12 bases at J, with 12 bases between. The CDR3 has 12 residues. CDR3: CAWSVQVTSQFF. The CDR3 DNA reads TGTGCCTGGAGTGTACAAGTGACTTCGCAGTTCTTC.

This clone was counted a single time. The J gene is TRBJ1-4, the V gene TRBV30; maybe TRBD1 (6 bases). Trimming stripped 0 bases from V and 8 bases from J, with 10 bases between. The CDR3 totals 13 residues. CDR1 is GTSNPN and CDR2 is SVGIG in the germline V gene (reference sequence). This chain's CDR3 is CAWSVGQPEKLFF. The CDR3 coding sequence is TGTGCCTGGAGTGTTGGACAGCCCGAAAAACTGTTTTTT.

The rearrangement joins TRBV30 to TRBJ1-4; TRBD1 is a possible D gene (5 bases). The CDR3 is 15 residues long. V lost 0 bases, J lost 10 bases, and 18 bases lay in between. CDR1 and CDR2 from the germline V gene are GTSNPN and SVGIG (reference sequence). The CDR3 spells CAWSVRGGFGVKLFF. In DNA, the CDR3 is TGTGCCTGGAGTGTACGTGGGGGGTTTGGGGTAAAACTGTTTTTT.

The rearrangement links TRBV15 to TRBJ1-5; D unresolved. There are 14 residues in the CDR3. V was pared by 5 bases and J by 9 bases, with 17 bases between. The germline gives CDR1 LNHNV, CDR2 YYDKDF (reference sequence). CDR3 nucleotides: TGTGCCACCAGCCGTATTACAGTCTTAAGGCCCCAGCATTTT. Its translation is CATSRITVLRPQHF.

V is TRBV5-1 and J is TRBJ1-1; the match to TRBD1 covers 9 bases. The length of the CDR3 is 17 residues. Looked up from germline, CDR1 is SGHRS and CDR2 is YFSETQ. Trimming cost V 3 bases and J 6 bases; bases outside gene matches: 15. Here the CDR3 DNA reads TGCGCCAGCAGCTCAGGACAGGGGACCCTCCAATACGCTGAAGCTTTCTTT. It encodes CASSSGQGTLQYAEAFF.

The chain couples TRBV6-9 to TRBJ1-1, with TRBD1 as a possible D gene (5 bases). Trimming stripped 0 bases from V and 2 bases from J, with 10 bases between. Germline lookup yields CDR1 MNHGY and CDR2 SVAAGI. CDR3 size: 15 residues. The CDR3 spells CASSYSGGRNTEAFF. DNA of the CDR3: TGTGCCAGCAGTTATTCGGGGGGGAGAAACACTGAAGCTTTCTTT.

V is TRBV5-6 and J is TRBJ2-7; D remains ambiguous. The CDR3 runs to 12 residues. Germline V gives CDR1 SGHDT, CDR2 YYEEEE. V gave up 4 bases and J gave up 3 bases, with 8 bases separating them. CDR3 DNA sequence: TGTGCCAGCAGCCCCGGTGACTACGAGCAGTACTTC. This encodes CASSPGDYEQYF. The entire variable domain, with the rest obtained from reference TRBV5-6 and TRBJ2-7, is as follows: DAGVTQSPTHLIKTRGQQVTLRCSPKSGHDTVSWYQQALGQGPQFIFQYYEEEERQRGNFPDRFSGHQFPNYSSELNVNALLLGDSALYLCASSPGDYEQYFGPGTRLTVT.

DNA for the CDR3: TGTGCCAGCCATAAGAGGCAATACAATGAGCAGTTCTTC. Encoded protein: CASHKRQYNEQFF. The V call is TRBV2, the J call TRBJ2-1; D is ambiguous. The CDR3 has 13 residues. V gave up 8 bases and J gave up 4 bases, with 12 bases separating them. Germline CDR1 reads SNHLY; CDR2 reads FYNNEI. The complete variable domain, with remaining parts taken from reference TRBV2 and TRBJ2-1, reads EPEVTQTPSHQVTQMGQEVILRCVPISNHLYFYWYRQILGQKVEFLVSFYNNEISEKSEIFDDQFSVERPDGSNFTLKIRSTKLEDSAMYFCASHKRQYNEQFFGPGTRLTVL.

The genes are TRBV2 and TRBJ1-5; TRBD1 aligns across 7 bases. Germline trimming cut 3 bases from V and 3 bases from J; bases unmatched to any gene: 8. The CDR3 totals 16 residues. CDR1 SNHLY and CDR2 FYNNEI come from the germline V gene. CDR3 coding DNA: TGTGCCAGCAGTGACCTAAAGGGACAGATCAATCAGCCCCAGCATTTT. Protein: CASSDLKGQINQPQHF. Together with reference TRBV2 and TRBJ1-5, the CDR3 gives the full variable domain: EPEVTQTPSHQVTQMGQEVILRCVPISNHLYFYWYRQILGQKVEFLVSFYNNEISEKSEIFDDQFSVERPDGSNFTLKIRSTKLEDSAMYFCASSDLKGQINQPQHFGDGTRLSIL.

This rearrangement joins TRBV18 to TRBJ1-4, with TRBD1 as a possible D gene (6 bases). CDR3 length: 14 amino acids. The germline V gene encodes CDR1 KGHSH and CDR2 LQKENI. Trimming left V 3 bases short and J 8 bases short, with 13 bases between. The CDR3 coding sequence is TGTGCCAGCTCACCTTCGGGGGGGCCAGAAAAACTGTTTTTT. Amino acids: CASSPSGGPEKLFF.

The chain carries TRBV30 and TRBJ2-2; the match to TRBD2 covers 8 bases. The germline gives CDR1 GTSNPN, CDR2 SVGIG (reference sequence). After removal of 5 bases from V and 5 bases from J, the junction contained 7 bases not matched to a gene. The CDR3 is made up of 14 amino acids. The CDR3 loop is CAWDPGLGTGELFF. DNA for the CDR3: TGTGCCTGGGATCCGGGACTAGGTACCGGGGAGCTGTTTTTT.

The chain's CDR3 is CASSALGWAGTGELFF. CDR3 nucleotides: TGCGCCAGCAGCGCCTTGGGATGGGCGGGCACCGGGGAGCTGTTTTTT. This chain uses TRBV5-1 with TRBJ2-2; D is possibly TRBD2 (5 bases). Trimming removed 4 bases from V and 4 bases from J, with 17 bases in between. Germline values: CDR1 SGHRS, CDR2 YFSETQ. The CDR3 is 16 residues long. Together with reference TRBV5-1 and TRBJ2-2, the CDR3 gives the full variable domain: KAGVTQTPRYLIKTRGQQVTLSCSPISGHRSVSWYQQTPGQGLQFLFEYFSETQRNKGNFPGRFSGRQFSNSRSEMNVSTLELGDSALYLCASSALGWAGTGELFFGEGSRLTVL.

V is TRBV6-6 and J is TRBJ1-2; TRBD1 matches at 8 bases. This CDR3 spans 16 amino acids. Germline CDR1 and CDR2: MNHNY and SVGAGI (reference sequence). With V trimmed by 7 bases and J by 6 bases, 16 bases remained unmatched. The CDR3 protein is CASIGAADRVLHGYTF. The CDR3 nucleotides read TGTGCCAGCATAGGAGCGGCGGACAGGGTTCTACATGGCTACACCTTC.

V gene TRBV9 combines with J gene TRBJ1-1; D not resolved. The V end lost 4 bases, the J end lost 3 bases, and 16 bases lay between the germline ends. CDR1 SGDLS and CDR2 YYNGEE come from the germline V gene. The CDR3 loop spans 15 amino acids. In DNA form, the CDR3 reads TGTGCCAGCAGCCCACATACGGTCCTAGACACTGAAGCTTTCTTT. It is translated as CASSPHTVLDTEAFF.